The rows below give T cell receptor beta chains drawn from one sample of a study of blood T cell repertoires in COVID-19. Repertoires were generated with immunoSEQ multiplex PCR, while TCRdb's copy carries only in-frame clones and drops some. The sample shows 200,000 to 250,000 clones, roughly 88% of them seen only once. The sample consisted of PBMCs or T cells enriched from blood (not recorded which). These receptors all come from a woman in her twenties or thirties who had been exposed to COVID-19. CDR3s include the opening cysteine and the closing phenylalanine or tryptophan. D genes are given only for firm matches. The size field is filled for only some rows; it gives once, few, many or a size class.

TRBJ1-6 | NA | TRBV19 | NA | CASSIGSGLDSPLHF | TGTGCCAGTAGTATCGGCTCTGGGCTCGATTCACCCCTCCACTTT
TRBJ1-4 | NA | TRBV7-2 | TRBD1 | CASSRDRGLEKLFF | TGTGCCAGCAGCCGGGACAGGGGGCTAGAAAAACTGTTTTTT
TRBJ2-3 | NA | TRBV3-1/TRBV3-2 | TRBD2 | CASSHSGTSDTDTQYF | TGTGCCAGCAGCCACAGCGGGACTAGCGACACAGATACGCAGTATTTT
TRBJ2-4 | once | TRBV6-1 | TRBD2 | CASGGEGGFFDKNIQYF | TGTGCCAGCGGTGGGGAGGGTGGGTTTTTTGACAAAAACATTCAGTACTTC
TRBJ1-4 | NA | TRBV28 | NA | CARIRVFGEKLFF | TGTGCCCGGATCAGGGTATTTGGGGAAAAACTGTTTTTT
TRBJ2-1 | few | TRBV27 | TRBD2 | CASSLQPGLASYNEQFF | TGTGCCAGCAGTCTACAGCCGGGACTAGCTTCTTACAATGAGCAGTTCTTC
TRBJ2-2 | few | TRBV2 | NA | CASSDEDTGELFF | TGTGCCAGCAGTGATGAGGACACCGGGGAGCTGTTTTTT
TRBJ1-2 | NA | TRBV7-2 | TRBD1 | CASSSTGTDGYTF | TGTGCCAGCAGCTCGACAGGGACGGATGGCTACACCTTC
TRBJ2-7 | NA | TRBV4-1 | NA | CASSQEARVARSYEQYF | TGCGCCAGCAGCCAAGAGGCTCGGGTAGCCCGGTCCTACGAGCAGTACTTC
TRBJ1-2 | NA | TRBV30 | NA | CAWSVAVYYGYTF | TGTGCCTGGAGTGTGGCAGTCTACTATGGCTACACCTTC
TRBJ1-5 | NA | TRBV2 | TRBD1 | CASSDRGRFPNQPQHF | TGTGCCAGCAGTGACAGGGGGCGCTTTCCCAATCAGCCCCAGCATTTT
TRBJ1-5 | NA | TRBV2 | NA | CASRAGKGNQPQHF | TGTGCCAGCAGGGCGGGGAAGGGCAATCAGCCCCAGCATTTT
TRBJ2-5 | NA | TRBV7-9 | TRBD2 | CASSTRLAGEGETQYF | TGTGCCAGCAGCACTCGGCTAGCGGGAGAGGGAGAGACCCAGTACTTC
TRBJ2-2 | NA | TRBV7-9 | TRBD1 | CASSPRTGEGTGELFF | TGTGCCAGCAGCCCTCGGACAGGGGAGGGCACCGGGGAGCTGTTTTTT
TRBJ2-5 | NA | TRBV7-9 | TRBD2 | CASSLGTSGRVALETQYF | TGTGCCAGCAGCCTCGGGACTAGCGGGAGAGTGGCCCTTGAGACCCAGTACTTC
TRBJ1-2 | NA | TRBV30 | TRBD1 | CAGQRGDRGHGYTF | TGTGCCGGCCAAAGGGGGGACAGGGGACATGGCTACACCTTC
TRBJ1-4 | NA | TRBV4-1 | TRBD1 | CASSQWGQSNEKLFF | TGCGCCAGCAGCCAATGGGGACAGTCTAATGAAAAACTGTTTTTT
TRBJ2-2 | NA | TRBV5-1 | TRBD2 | CASSSGLAANTGELFF | TGCGCCAGCAGCTCGGGACTAGCGGCGAACACCGGGGAGCTGTTTTTT
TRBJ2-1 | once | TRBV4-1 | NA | CASSQTLGRGKYNEQFF | TGCGCCAGCAGCCAAACTCTAGGACGGGGGAAATATAATGAGCAGTTCTTC
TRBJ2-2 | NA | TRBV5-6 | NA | CASSSRSNTGELFF | TGTGCCAGCAGCTCTAGATCGAACACCGGGGAGCTGTTTTTT
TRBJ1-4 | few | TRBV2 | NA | CASSGDILSYATNEKLFF | TGTGCCAGCAGCGGGGATATCCTATCTTATGCAACTAATGAAAAACTGTTTTTT
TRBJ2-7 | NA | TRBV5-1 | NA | CASSLGGTGYEQYF | TGCGCCAGCAGCTTGGGGGGTACAGGATACGAGCAGTACTTC
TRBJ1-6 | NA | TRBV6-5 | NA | CASSYGRGWNSPLHF | TGTGCCAGCAGTTACGGGCGGGGATGGAATTCACCCCTCCACTTT
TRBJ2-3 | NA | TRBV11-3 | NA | CASSLSLADDTQYF | TGTGCCAGCAGCTTATCCCTAGCAGACGATACGCAGTATTTT
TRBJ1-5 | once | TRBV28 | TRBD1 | CASSSPGIGGLNQPQHF | TGTGCCAGCAGTTCCCCGGGCATAGGGGGCCTTAATCAGCCCCAGCATTTT
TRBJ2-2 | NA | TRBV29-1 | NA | CSVGLSTRRTNTGELFF | TGCAGCGTTGGCCTCTCTACCCGGAGAACGAACACCGGGGAGCTGTTTTTT
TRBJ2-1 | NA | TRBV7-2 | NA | CASSQSRLGLPNEQFF | TGTGCCAGCAGCCAATCTCGCCTCGGACTGCCCAATGAGCAGTTCTTC
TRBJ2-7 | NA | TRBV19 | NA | CASSRRRDASSYEQYF | TGTGCCAGTAGTAGGCGCCGGGATGCAAGCTCCTACGAGCAGTACTTC
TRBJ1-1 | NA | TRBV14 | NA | CASSAGVRNTEAFF | TGTGCCAGCAGCGCAGGGGTACGGAACACTGAAGCTTTCTTT
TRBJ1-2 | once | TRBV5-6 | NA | CASSLVDREVSYGYTF | TGTGCCAGCAGCTTAGTTGACAGAGAAGTATCCTATGGCTACACCTTC
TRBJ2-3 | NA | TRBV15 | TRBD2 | CATQSGGTDTQYF | TGTGCCACCCAAAGCGGGGGTACGGATACGCAGTATTTT
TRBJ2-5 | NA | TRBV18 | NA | CASSPLPARETQYF | TGTGCCAGCTCCCCGCTCCCAGCGAGAGAGACCCAGTACTTC
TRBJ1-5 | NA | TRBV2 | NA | CASSELTSNQPQHF | TGTGCCAGCAGTGAACTAACTAGCAATCAGCCCCAGCATTTT
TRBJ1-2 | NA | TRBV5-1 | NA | CASSLLGTGGYGYTF | TGCGCCAGCAGCTTGTTGGGGACCGGGGGCTATGGCTACACCTTC
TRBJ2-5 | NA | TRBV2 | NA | CANVILQETQYF | TGTGCCAACGTGATCCTACAAGAGACCCAGTACTTC
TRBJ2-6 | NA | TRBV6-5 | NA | CASSFGSSGANVLTF | TGTGCCAGCAGTTTTGGGAGCTCTGGGGCCAACGTCCTGACTTTC
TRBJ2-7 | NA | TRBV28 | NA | CASSLGRSGYEQYF | TGTGCCAGCAGTCTTGGACGTAGCGGATACGAGCAGTACTTC
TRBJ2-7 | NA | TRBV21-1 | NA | CASSKGTKTYEQYF | TGTGCCAGCAGCAAAGGGACAAAAACCTACGAGCAGTACTTC
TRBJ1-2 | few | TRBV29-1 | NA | CSAEYRVRGYTF | TGCAGCGCGGAATACAGGGTACGCGGCTACACCTTC
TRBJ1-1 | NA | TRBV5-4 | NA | CASSLDLDWNTEAFF | TGTGCCAGCAGCTTGGACCTGGACTGGAACACTGAAGCTTTCTTT
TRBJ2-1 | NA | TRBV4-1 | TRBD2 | CASSPYPGGTYNEQFF | TGCGCCAGCAGCCCTTACCCCGGGGGGACCTACAATGAGCAGTTCTTC
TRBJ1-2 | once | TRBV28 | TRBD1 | CASSLGRGRWGYTF | TGTGCCAGCAGTTTGGGCAGGGGGCGGTGGGGCTACACCTTC